The rows below give T cell receptor beta chains drawn from one sample of a study of blood T cell repertoires in COVID-19. Only in-frame clones appear in the TCRdb table, and some are missing; sequencing was by immunoSEQ multiplex PCR. The table records roughly 75,000 clones, approximately 92% of them present only once. Sequencing used peripheral blood. Receptors were obtained from a human donor in a cohort sampled during active COVID-19. CDR3s include the opening cysteine and the closing phenylalanine or tryptophan. A D gene is named only where the DNA matches it firmly. Size is stated for part of the rows, as once, few or many counts, or as a class when the clone is expanded.

abundance: .; v_gene: TRBV18; j_gene: TRBJ1-1; d_gene: .; len: 15; CDR3nt: TGTGCCAGCTCACCACGTCCCGACAGATACACTGAAGCTTTCTTT; CDR3aa: CASSPRPDRYTEAFF
abundance: .; v_gene: TRBV6-5; j_gene: TRBJ2-1; d_gene: .; len: 13; CDR3nt: TGTGCCAGCAGTTACTCAAGGGAGGATGAGCAGTTCTTC; CDR3aa: CASSYSREDEQFF
abundance: .; v_gene: TRBV27; j_gene: TRBJ2-3; d_gene: TRBD2; len: 14; CDR3nt: TGTGCCAGCAGTTTCGGACTAGCGGGGGCTGCGCAGTATTTT; CDR3aa: CASSFGLAGAAQYF
abundance: .; v_gene: TRBV9; j_gene: TRBJ1-3; d_gene: .; len: 16; CDR3nt: TGTGCCAGCAGCGTAGCTACAGGAGGGCCTGGAAACACCATATATTTT; CDR3aa: CASSVATGGPGNTIYF
abundance: .; v_gene: TRBV4-3; j_gene: TRBJ2-3; d_gene: TRBD2; len: 17; CDR3nt: TGCGCCAGCAGCCAAGATTGGCTAGCGGGGAGCACAGATACGCAGTATTTT; CDR3aa: CASSQDWLAGSTDTQYF
abundance: once; v_gene: TRBV2; j_gene: TRBJ1-2; d_gene: TRBD1; len: 10; CDR3nt: TGTGCCAGCAGAGGGACAGGGGGCACCTTC; CDR3aa: CASRGTGGTF
abundance: once; v_gene: TRBV19; j_gene: TRBJ1-4; d_gene: .; len: 15; CDR3nt: TGTGCCAGTAGCCTTTGGGAGGAAACTAATGAAAAACTGTTTTTT; CDR3aa: CASSLWEETNEKLFF
abundance: .; v_gene: TRBV10-3; j_gene: TRBJ1-2; d_gene: .; len: 14; CDR3nt: TGTGCCATCAGTGAGTCCCCCTTGACTTCCGGCTACACCTTC; CDR3aa: CAISESPLTSGYTF
abundance: few; v_gene: TRBV20-1; j_gene: TRBJ1-2; d_gene: .; len: 13; CDR3nt: TGCAGTGCTAGTGCAGGCCCCCTCTATGGCTACACCTTC; CDR3aa: CSASAGPLYGYTF
abundance: .; v_gene: TRBV11-3; j_gene: TRBJ2-3; d_gene: .; len: 13; CDR3nt: TGTGCCAGCAGTCTGCGCGGCACAGATACGCAGTATTTT; CDR3aa: CASSLRGTDTQYF
abundance: .; v_gene: TRBV14; j_gene: TRBJ2-2; d_gene: .; len: 15; CDR3nt: TGTGCCAGCAGCCAAGATAAAACCAGGGACGGGGAGCTGTTTTTT; CDR3aa: CASSQDKTRDGELFF
abundance: .; v_gene: TRBV19; j_gene: TRBJ1-2; d_gene: .; len: 14; CDR3nt: TGTGCCAGTAGTAGCTCAGGGATCGGCTATGGCTACACCTTC; CDR3aa: CASSSSGIGYGYTF
abundance: .; v_gene: TRBV7-2; j_gene: TRBJ2-1; d_gene: .; len: 15; CDR3nt: TGTGCCAGCAGCCCCCAGCGATTAGCCTACAATGAGCAGTTCTTC; CDR3aa: CASSPQRLAYNEQFF
abundance: once; v_gene: TRBV21-1; j_gene: TRBJ2-7; d_gene: .; len: 16; CDR3nt: TGTGCCAGCAGCAGAGGACAGGCCAAATTTCATTACGAGCAGTACTTC; CDR3aa: CASSRGQAKFHYEQYF
abundance: .; v_gene: TRBV19; j_gene: TRBJ1-2; d_gene: TRBD1; len: 14; CDR3nt: TGTGCCACCATCGAGGGACAGGGAAACTATGGCTACACCTTC; CDR3aa: CATIEGQGNYGYTF
abundance: once; v_gene: TRBV25-1; j_gene: TRBJ1-1; d_gene: .; len: 17; CDR3nt: TGTGCCAGCAGTCCGGCACCGGCAGGGATTGGGAACACTGAAGCTTTCTTT; CDR3aa: CASSPAPAGIGNTEAFF
abundance: once; v_gene: TRBV30; j_gene: TRBJ2-7; d_gene: .; len: 12; CDR3nt: TGTGCCTGGGTCCGGGACTCTTGGGAGCAGTACTTC; CDR3aa: CAWVRDSWEQYF
abundance: .; v_gene: TRBV6-5; j_gene: TRBJ2-3; d_gene: .; len: 15; CDR3nt: TGTGCCAGCAGTTCACACAGGGAAGGCACAGATACGCAGTATTTT; CDR3aa: CASSSHREGTDTQYF
abundance: .; v_gene: TRBV14; j_gene: TRBJ2-1; d_gene: .; len: 15; CDR3nt: TGTGCCAGCAGCCAATTGGACAGTACTTACAATGAGCAGTTCTTC; CDR3aa: CASSQLDSTYNEQFF